This T cell receptor (beta chain) was sequenced for a study of siplizumab effects on memory and regulatory T cells. The data were produced by immunoSEQ multiplex PCR, yet TCRdb's version contains in-frame clones alone and is incomplete. The sample has around 100,000 clones, about 93% seen once. This CDR3 has 15 residues. With 5 bases removed from V and 4 bases from J, the gap between germline ends came to 15 bases. Germline CDR1 reads MRHNA; CDR2 reads SNTAGT. This clonotype was obtained from a human donor in good health. Sequences were obtained from Tregs sorted from blood. The genes are TRBV6-4 and TRBJ2-1; D possibly corresponds to TRBD2 (5 bases). The CDR3 sequence: CASSQVWSGYNEQFF. The CDR3 DNA is TGTGCCAGCAGTCAGGTTTGGAGCGGATACAATGAGCAGTTCTTC.